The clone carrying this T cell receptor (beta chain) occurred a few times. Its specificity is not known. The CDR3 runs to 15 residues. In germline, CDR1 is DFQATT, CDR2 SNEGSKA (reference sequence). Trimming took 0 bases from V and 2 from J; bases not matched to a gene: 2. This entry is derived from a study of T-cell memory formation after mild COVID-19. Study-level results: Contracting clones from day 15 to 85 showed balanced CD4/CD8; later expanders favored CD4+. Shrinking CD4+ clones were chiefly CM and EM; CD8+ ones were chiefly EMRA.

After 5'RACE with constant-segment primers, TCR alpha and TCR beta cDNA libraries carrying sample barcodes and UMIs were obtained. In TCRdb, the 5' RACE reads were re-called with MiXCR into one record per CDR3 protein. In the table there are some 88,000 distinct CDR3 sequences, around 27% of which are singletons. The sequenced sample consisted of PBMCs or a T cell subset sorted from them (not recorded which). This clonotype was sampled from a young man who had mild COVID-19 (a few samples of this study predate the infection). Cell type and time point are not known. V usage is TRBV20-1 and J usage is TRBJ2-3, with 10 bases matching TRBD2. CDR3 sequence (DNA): TGCAGTGCTAGAGATCTAGCGGGGGTCACAGATACGCAGTATTTT. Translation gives CSARDLAGVTDTQYF.